The 9 T cell receptor beta chains below come from one sample, sequenced in a study of cytomegalovirus exposure and HLA in healthy donors. PCR was performed using 60 Vbeta and 13 Jbeta primers. Generated by immunoSEQ multiplex PCR, the TCRdb table keeps only in-frame clones and is missing some. Of fewer than 120,000 clones listed, 70% to 85% are singletons. Sequencing input: PBMCs. The receptor set was obtained from a man aged 25 to 40 in good health and CMV-seropositive.

This clone came up a few times. The chain links TRBV6-5 to TRBJ1-1; possible D gene TRBD1, 6 bases. This CDR3 region has 14 residues. V was trimmed by 10 bases and J by 2 bases, leaving 17 bases between them. Germline loops: CDR1 MNHEY, CDR2 SVGAGI. CDR3 nucleotides: TGTGCCACCCAAAAACAGGGTGTAAACACTGAAGCTTTCTTT. Protein sequence: CATQKQGVNTEAFF.

V usage is TRBV7-6 and J usage is TRBJ2-3; a weak D match, TRBD2 (5 bases). The CDR3 loop spans 15 amino acids. Germline V gene sequence: CDR1 SGHVS, CDR2 FNYEAQ. V was shortened by 2 bases and J by 5 bases, with 14 bases between the two germline ends. DNA for the CDR3: TGTGCCAGCAGCTTATTGCCGGGGTCTAAAGATACGCAGTATTTT. Its translation: CASSLLPGSKDTQYF.

This chain links TRBV30 with TRBJ2-1, with 9 nucleotides matching TRBD2. Germline V gives CDR1 GTSNPN, CDR2 SVGIG (reference sequence). V shed 0 bases and J 10 bases; nucleotides not matched to a gene: 7. The length of the CDR3 is 14 residues. Here the CDR3 DNA reads TGTGCCTGGAGTGTACTTGCGGGGGGGGACGAGCAGTTCTTC. It yields the protein CAWSVLAGGDEQFF.

This clone has only one observation. The J gene is TRBJ2-3, the V gene TRBV5-4; the match to TRBD2 covers 12 bases. CDR1 SGHNT and CDR2 YYREEE come from the germline V gene (reference sequence). The CDR3 has 16 residues. V shed 4 bases, J shed 1 base, and the junction held 4 bases outside the gene matches. CDR3 sequence reads: CASSTRLAGGTDTQYF. The DNA for the CDR3 is TGTGCCAGCAGCACCAGACTAGCGGGGGGCACAGATACGCAGTATTTT.

V and J are TRBV12-2 and TRBJ2-7; the table's D call, TRBD2, was not checked against the DNA. TRBV12-2 is described as a pseudogene. The CDR3 spans 8 residues. CDR3 coding DNA: TGTGCAAGTCGCTACTCCTACTTC. Its protein is CASRYSYF.

This clone has more than one count but fewer than ten. V gene TRBV4-2 combines with J gene TRBJ1-2; no clear D gene. The CDR3 loop spans 13 amino acids. V was cut by 4 bases and J by 4 bases, with 10 bases left in between. Germline CDR1 LGHNA, CDR2 YNFKEQ. The chain's CDR3 is CASSPYVGYGYTF. The CDR3 nucleotides read TGTGCCAGCAGCCCATACGTCGGCTATGGCTACACCTTC.

V and J are TRBV9 and TRBJ2-7; D may be TRBD1 (6 bases). In germline, CDR1 is SGDLS, CDR2 YYNGEE. V was clipped by 3 bases and J by 0 bases, with 10 bases between them. The length of the CDR3 is 14 residues. CDR3 protein: CASSGRTASYEQYF. In DNA, the CDR3 is TGTGCCAGCAGCGGACGGACAGCCTCCTACGAGCAGTACTTC.

V is TRBV10-3 and J is TRBJ2-5, with a weak D call TRBD2 (5 bases). V lost 0 bases to trimming and J lost 5 bases, with 13 bases between them. CDR1 is ENHRY and CDR2 is SYGVKD in the germline V gene. The CDR3 runs 15 residues. CDR3 nucleotide sequence: TGTGCCATCAGTGAGTCGGAGCCTAGCCCTGAGACCCAGTACTTC. Residues: CAISESEPSPETQYF.

This clone showed up just a few times. The J gene is TRBJ2-7, the V gene TRBV5-6, with no clear D. Trimming cost V 3 bases and J 7 bases, with 8 bases left between them. Germline loops: CDR1 SGHDT, CDR2 YYEEEE. This CDR3 contains 11 residues. The DNA for the CDR3 is TGTGCCAGCAGCTCACAATCAGAGCAGTACTTC. This translates into CASSSQSEQYF.